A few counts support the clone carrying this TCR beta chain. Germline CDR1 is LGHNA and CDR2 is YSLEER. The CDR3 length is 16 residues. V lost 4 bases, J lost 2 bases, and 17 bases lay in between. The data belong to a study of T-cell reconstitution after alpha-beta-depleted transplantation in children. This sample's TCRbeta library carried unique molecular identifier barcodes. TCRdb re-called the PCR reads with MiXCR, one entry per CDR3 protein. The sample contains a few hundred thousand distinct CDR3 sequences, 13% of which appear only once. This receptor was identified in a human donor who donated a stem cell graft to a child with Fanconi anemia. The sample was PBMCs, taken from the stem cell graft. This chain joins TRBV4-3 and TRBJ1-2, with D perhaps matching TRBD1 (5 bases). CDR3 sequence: CASSPEQATLNYGYTF. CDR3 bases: TGCGCCAGCAGCCCCGAACAGGCAACTTTGAACTATGGCTACACCTTC.